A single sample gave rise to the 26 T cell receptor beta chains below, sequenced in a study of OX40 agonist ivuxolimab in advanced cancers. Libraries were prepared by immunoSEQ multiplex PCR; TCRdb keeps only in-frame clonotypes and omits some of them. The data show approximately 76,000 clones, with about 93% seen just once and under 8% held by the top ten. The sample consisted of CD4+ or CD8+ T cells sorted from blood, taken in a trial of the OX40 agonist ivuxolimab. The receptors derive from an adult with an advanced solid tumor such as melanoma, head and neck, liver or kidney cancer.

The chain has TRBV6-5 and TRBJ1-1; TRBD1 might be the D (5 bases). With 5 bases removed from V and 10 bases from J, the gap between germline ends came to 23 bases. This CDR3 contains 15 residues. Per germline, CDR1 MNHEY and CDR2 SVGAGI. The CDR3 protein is CASSPHAQGFDSAFF. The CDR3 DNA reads TGTGCCAGCAGTCCGCACGCCCAGGGTTTTGATTCAGCTTTCTTT.

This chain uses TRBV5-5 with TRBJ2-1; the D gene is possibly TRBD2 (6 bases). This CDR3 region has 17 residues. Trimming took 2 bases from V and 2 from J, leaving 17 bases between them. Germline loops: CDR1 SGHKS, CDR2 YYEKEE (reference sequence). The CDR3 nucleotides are TGTGCCAGCAGCTTTCTATCCGGGGGTCTGACCTACAATGAGCAGTTCTTC. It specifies CASSFLSGGLTYNEQFF.

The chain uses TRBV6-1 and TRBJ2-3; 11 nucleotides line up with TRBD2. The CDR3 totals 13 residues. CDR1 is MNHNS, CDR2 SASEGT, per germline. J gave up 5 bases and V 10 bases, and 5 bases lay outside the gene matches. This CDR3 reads CATGTSGLDTQYF. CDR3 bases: TGTGCCACTGGGACTAGCGGATTAGATACGCAGTATTTT.

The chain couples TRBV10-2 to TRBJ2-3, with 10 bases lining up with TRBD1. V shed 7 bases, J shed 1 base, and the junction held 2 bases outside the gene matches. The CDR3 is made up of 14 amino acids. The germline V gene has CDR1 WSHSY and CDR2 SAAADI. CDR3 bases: TGCGCCAGCACGGGGACAGGGGGCACAGATACGCAGTATTTT. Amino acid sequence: CASTGTGGTDTQYF.

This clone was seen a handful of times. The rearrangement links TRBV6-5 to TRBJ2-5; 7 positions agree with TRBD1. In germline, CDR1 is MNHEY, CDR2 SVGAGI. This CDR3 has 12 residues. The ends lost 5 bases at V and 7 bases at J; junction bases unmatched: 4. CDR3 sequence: CASSTGDGTQYF. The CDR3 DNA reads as TGTGCCAGCAGTACAGGGGATGGGACCCAGTACTTC.

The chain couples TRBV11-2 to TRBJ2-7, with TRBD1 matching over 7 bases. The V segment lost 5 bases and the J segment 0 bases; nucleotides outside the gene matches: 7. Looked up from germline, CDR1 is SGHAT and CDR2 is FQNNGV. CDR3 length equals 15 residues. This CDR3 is CASSAPGQNSYEQYF. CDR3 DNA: TGTGCCAGCAGCGCACCGGGACAGAACTCCTACGAGCAGTACTTC.

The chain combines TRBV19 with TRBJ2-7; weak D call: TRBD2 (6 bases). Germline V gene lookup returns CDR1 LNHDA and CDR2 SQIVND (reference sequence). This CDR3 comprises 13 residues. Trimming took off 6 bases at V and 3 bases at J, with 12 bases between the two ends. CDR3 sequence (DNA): TGTGCCAGTAGCGCGGGACGGAGCTACGAGCAGTACTTC. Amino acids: CASSAGRSYEQYF.

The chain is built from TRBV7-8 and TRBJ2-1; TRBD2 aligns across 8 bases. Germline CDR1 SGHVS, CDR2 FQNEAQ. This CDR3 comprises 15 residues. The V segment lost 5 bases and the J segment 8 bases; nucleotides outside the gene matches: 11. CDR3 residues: CASSPIPGGAHEQFF. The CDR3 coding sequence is TGTGCCAGCAGCCCAATTCCCGGGGGGGCCCATGAGCAGTTCTTC.

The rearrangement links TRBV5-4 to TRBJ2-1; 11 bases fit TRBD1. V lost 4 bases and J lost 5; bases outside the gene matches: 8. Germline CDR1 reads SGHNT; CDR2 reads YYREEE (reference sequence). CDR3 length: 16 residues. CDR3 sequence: CASSLEWDRGDNEQFF. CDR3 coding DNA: TGTGCCAGCAGCCTGGAGTGGGACAGGGGGGACAATGAGCAGTTCTTC. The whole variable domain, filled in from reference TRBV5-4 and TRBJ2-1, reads ETGVTQSPTHLIKTRGQQVTLRCSSQSGHNTVSWYQQALGQGPQFIFQYYREEENGRGNFPPRFSGLQFPNYSSELNVNALELDDSALYLCASSLEWDRGDNEQFFGPGTRLTVL.

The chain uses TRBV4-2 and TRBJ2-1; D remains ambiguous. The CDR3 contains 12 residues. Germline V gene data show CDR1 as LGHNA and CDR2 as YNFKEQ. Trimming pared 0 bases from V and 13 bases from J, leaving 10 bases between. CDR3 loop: CASSQDGLVQFF. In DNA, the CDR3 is TGTGCCAGCAGCCAAGACGGTCTAGTTCAGTTCTTC.

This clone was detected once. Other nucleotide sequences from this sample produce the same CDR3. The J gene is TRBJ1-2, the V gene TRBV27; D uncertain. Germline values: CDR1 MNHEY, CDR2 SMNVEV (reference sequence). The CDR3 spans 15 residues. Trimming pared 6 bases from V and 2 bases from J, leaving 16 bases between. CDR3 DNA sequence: TGTGCCAGCAGCCCCCCCGGACTTTTCAACTATGGCTACACCTTC. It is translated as CASSPPGLFNYGYTF.

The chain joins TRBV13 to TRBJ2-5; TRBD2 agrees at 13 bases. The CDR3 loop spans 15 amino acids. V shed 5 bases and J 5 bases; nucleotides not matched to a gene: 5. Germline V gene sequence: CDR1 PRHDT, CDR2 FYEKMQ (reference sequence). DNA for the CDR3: TGTGCCAGCAGCCACGGACTAGCGGGAGATGAGACCCAGTACTTC. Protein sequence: CASSHGLAGDETQYF.

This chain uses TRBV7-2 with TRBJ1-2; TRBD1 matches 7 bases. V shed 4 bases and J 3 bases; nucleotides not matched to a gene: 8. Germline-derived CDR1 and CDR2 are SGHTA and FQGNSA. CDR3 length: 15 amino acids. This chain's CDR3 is CASSSGTDTYYGYTF. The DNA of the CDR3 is TGTGCCAGCAGCTCCGGGACAGATACCTACTATGGCTACACCTTC. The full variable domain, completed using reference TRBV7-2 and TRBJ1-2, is GAGVSQSPSNKVTEKGKDVELRCDPISGHTALYWYRQSLGQGLEFLIYFQGNSAPDKSGLPSDRFSAERTGGSVSTLTIQRTQQEDSAVYLCASSSGTDTYYGYTFGSGTRLTVV.

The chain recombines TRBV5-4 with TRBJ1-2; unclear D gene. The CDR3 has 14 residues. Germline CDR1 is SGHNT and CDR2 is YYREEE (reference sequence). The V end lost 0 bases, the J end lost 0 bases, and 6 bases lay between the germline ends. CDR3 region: CASSLAAPNYGYTF. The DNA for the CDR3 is TGTGCCAGCAGCTTGGCCGCACCTAACTATGGCTACACCTTC.

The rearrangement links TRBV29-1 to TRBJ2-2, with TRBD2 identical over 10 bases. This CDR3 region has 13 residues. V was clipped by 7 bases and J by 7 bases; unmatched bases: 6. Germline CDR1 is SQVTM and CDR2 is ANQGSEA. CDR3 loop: CSGLAGAGGELFF. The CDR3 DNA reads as TGCAGCGGGCTAGCGGGAGCGGGCGGGGAGCTGTTTTTT.

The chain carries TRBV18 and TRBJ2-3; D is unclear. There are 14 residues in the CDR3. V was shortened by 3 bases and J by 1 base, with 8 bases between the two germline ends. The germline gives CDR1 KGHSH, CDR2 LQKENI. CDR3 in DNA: TGTGCCAGCTCACCTCCTGGACGCACAGATACGCAGTATTTT. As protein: CASSPPGRTDTQYF.

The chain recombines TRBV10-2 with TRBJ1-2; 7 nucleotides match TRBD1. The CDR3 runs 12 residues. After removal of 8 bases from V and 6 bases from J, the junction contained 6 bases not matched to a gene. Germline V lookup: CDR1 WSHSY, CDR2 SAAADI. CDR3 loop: CASWVGQDGYTF. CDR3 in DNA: TGCGCCAGCTGGGTCGGACAGGATGGCTACACCTTC.

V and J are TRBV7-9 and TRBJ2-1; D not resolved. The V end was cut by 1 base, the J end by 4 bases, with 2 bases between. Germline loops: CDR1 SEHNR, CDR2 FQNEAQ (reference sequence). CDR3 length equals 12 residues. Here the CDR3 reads CASSLVYNEQFF. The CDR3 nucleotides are TGTGCCAGCAGCTTAGTTTACAATGAGCAGTTCTTC.

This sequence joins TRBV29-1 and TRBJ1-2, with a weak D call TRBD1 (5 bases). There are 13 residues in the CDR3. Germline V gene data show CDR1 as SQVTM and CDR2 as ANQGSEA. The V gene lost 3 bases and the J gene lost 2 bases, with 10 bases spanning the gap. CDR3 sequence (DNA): TGCAGCGTTGAGCAGGGCTCCAACTATGGCTACACCTTC. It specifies CSVEQGSNYGYTF.

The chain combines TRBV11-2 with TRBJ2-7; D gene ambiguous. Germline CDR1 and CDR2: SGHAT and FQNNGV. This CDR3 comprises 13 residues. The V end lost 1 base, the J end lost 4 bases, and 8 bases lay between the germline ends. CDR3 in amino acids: CASSLGRGYEQYF. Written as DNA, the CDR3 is TGTGCCAGCAGCTTAGGACGTGGGTACGAGCAGTACTTC. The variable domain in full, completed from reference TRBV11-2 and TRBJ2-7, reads EAGVAQSPRYKIIEKRQSVAFWCNPISGHATLYWYQQILGQGPKLLIQFQNNGVVDDSQLPKDRFSAERLKGVDSTLKIQPAKLEDSAVYLCASSLGRGYEQYFGPGTRLTVT.

In DNA form, the CDR3 reads TGTGCCAGCGGAATTGAAGACGGGTCTTTCTCTGGAAACACCATATATTTT. Translation: CASGIEDGSFSGNTIYF. This chain links TRBV5-6 with TRBJ1-3; D gene uncertain. The CDR3 totals 17 residues. Germline V lookup: CDR1 SGHDT, CDR2 YYEEEE. Trimming pared 7 bases from V and 0 bases from J, leaving 20 bases between.

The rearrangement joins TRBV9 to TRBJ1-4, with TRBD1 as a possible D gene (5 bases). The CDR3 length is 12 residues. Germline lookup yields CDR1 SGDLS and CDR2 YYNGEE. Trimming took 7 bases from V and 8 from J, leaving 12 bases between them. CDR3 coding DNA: TGTGCCAGCGGGCAGGGTAACGAAAAACTGTTTTTT. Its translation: CASGQGNEKLFF.

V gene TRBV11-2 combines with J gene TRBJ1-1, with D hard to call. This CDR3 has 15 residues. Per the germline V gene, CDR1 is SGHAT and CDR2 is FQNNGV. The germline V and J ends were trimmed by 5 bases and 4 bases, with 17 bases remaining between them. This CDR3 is CASSIPPNSRTEAFF. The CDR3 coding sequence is TGTGCCAGCAGCATCCCCCCTAACAGCCGCACTGAAGCTTTCTTT. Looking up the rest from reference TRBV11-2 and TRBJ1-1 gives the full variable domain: EAGVAQSPRYKIIEKRQSVAFWCNPISGHATLYWYQQILGQGPKLLIQFQNNGVVDDSQLPKDRFSAERLKGVDSTLKIQPAKLEDSAVYLCASSIPPNSRTEAFFGQGTRLTVV.

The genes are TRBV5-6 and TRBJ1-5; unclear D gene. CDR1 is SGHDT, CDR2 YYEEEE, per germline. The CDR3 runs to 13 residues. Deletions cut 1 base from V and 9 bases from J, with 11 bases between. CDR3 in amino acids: CASSLNDLTPQHF. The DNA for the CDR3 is TGTGCCAGCAGCTTGAATGATTTAACGCCCCAGCATTTT.

In nucleotides, the CDR3 is TGTGCCAGCAGCTACCCTACTAGCAGGGCTTCTGAAGATACGCAGTATTTT. Its protein is CASSYPTSRASEDTQYF. The V and J genes are TRBV7-4 and TRBJ2-3, with D maybe TRBD2 (6 bases). The CDR3 spans 17 residues. The germline V gene encodes CDR1 SGHVT and CDR2 SQSDAQ. The V gene lost 4 bases and the J gene lost 5 bases, with 22 bases spanning the gap.

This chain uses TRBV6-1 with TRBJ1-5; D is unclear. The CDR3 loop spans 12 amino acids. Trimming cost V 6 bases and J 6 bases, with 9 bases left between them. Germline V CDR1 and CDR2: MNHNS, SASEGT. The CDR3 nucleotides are TGTGCCAGCAGCACTGGTGGTCAGCCCCAGCATTTT. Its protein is CASSTGGQPQHF.